The present T cell receptor beta chain was sequenced within a study of T cell repertoires in cytomegalovirus infection. Looking at the study overall: Evidence of both CMV infection and a matching HLA type came from public TCR beta signatures.

The CDR3 is 11 amino acids. CDR1 and CDR2 from the germline V gene are SGHTA and FQGNSA. The ends were cut back, 4 bases at V and 12 bases at J, with 12 bases in the middle. Study-wide points: CMV-specific TCR beta clonotypes restricted by HLA-C were the ones dominating the ex vivo response. The study identified carriers of CMV plus the relevant HLA from cumulative public TCR beta family frequency.

TCRdb re-called the reads through MiXCR, storing one row per CDR3 protein. The table includes approximately 70,000 distinct CDR3 sequences, about 4% detected once. This clonotype was counted many times. Its specificity is not known. Sequencing input: PBMCs. This clonotype originated in a human donor in good health (CMV status not recorded). Some clones in this sample may be carry-over from other donors' samples. The rearrangement joins TRBV7-2 to TRBJ2-5; maybe TRBD2 (6 bases). This CDR3 reads CASSYGTQEYF. CDR3 DNA sequence: TGTGCCAGCAGCTACGGGACTCAAGAGTACTTC.